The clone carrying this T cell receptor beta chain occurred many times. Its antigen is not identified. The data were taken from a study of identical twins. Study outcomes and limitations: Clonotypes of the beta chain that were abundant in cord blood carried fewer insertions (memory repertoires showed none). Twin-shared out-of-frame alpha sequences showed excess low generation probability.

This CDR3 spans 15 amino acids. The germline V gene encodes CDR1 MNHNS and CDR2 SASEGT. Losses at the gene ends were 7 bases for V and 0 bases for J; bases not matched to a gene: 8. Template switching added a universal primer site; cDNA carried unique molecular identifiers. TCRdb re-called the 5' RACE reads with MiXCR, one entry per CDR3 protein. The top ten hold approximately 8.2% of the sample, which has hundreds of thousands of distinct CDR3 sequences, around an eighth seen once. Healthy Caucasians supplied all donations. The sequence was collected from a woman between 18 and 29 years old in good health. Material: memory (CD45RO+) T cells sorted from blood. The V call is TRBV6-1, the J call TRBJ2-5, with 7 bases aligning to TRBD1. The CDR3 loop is CASTFLQGYQETQYF. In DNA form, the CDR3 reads TGTGCCAGCACCTTCTTACAGGGGTACCAAGAGACCCAGTACTTC.